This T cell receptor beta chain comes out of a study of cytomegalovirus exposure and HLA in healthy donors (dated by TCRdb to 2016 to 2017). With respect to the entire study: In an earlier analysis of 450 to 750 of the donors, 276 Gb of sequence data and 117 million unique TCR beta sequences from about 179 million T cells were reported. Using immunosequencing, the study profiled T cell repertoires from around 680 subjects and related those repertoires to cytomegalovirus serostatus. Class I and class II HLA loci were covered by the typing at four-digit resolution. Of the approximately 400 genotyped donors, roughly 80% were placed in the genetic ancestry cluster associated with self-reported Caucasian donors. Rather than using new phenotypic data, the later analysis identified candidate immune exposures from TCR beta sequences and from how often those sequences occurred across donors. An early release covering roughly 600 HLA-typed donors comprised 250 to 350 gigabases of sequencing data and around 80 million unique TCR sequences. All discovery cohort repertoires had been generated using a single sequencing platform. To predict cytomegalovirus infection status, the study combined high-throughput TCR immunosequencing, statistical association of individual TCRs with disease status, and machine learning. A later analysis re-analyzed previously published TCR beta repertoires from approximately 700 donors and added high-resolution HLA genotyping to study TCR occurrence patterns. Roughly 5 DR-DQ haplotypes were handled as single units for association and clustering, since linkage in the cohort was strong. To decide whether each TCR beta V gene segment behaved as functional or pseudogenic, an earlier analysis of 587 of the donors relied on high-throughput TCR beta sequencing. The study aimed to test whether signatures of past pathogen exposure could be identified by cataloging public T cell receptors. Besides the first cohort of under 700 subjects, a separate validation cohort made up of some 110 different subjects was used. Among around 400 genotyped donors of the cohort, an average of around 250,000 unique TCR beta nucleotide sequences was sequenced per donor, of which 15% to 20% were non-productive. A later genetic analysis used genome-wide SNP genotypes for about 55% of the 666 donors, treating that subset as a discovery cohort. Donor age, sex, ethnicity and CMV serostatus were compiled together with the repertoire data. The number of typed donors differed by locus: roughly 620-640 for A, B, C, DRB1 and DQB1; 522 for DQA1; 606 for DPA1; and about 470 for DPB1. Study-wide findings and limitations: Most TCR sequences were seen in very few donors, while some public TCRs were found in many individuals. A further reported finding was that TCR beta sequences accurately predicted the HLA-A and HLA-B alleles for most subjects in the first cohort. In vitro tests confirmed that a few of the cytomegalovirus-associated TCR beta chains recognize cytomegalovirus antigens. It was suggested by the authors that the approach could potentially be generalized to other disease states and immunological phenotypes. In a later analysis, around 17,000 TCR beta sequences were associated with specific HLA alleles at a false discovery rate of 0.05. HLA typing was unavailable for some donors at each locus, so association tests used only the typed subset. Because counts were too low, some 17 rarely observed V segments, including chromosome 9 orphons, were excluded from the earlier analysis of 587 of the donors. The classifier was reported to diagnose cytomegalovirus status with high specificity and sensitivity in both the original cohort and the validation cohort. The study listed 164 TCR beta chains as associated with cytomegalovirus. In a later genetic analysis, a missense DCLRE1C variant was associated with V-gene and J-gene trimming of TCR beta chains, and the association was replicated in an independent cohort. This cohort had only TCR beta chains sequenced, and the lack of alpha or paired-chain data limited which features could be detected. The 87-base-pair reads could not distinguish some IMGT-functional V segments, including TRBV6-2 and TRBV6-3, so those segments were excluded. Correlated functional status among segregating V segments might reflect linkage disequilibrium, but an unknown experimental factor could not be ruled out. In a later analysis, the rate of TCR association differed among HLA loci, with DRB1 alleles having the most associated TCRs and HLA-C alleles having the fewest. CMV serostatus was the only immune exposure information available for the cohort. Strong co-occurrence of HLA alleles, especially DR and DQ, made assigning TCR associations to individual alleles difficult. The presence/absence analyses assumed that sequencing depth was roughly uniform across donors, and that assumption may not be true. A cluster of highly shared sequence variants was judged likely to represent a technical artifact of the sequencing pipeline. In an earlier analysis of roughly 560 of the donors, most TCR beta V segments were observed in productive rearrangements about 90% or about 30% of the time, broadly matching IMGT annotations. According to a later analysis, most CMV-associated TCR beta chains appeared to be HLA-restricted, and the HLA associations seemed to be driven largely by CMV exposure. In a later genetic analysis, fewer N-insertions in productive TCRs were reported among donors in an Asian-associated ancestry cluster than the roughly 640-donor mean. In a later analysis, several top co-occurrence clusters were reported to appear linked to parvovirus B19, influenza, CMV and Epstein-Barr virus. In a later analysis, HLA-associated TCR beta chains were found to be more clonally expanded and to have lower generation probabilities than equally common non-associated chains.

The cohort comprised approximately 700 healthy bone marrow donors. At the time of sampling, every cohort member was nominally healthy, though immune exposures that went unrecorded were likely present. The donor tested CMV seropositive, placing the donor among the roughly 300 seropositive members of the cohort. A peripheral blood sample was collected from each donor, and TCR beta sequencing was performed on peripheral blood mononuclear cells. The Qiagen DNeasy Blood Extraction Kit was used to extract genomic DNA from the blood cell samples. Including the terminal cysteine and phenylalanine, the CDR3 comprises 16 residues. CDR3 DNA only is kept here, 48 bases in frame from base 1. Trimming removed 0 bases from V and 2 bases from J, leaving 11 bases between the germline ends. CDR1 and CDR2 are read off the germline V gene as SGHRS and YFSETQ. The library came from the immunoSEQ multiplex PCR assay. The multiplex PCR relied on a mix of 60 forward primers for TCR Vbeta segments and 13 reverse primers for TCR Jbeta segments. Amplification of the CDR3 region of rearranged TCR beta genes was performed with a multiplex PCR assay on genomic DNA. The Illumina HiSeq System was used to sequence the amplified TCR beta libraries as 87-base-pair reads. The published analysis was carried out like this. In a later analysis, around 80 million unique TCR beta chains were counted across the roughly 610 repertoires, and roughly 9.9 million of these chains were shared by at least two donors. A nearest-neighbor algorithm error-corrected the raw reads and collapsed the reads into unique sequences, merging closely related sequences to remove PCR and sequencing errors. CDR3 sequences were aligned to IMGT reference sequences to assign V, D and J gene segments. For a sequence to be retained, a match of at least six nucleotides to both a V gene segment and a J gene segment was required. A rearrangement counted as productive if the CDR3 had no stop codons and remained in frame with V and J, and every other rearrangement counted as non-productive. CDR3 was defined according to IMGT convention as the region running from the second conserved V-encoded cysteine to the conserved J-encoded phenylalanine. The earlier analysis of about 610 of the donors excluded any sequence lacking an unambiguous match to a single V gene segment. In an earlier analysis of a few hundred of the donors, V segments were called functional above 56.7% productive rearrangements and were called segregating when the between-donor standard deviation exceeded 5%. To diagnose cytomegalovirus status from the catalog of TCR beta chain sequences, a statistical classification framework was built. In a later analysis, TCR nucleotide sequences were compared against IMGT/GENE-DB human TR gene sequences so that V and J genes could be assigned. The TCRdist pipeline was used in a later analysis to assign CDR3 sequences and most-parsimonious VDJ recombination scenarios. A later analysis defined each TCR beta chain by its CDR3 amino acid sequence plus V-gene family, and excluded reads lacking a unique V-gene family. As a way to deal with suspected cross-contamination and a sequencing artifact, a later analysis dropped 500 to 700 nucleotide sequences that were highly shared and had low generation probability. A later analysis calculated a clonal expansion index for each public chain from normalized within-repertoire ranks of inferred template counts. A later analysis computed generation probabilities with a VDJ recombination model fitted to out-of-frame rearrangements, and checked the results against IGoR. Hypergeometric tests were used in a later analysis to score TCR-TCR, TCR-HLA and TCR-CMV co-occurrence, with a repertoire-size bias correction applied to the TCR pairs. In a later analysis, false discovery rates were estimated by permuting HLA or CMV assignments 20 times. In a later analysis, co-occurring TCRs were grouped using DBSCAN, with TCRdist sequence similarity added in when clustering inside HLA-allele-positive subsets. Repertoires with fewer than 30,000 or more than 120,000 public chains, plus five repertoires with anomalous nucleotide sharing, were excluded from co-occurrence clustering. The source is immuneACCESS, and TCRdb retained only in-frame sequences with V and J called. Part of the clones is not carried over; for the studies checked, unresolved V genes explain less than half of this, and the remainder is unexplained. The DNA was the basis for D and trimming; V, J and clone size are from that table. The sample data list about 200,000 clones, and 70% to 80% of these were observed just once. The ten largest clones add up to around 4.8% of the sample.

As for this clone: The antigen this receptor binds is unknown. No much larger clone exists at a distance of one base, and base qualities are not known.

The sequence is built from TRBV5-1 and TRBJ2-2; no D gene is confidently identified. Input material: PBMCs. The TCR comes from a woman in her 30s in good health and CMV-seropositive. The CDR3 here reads CASSLAAPRNTGELFF. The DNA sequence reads TGCGCCAGCAGCTTGGCCGCACCGAGAAACACCGGGGAGCTGTTTTTT.